The rows below give T cell receptor beta chains drawn from one sample of a study of cytomegalovirus exposure and HLA in healthy donors. Data came from immunoSEQ multiplex PCR; TCRdb stores just in-frame clones and leaves some out. The sample holds 90,000 to 150,000 clones; over 75% are singletons and the top ten take approximately 11%. Source material: PBMCs. Receptors originate from a middle-aged man in good health and CMV-seropositive. CDR3s include the opening cysteine and the closing phenylalanine or tryptophan. The D gene is left open where the match is weak. Size is omitted from some rows. Given values are once, few, many or a class for expanded clones.

V gene,J gene,clone size,D gene,CDR3 protein,CDR3 DNA
TRBV10-1,TRBJ2-7,NA,NA,CASRRTQERQYF,TGCGCCAGCAGGAGAACACAGGAACGCCAGTACTTC
TRBV27,TRBJ1-4,NA,NA,CASRERGTNEKLFF,TGTGCCAGCAGAGAGAGGGGGACTAATGAAAAACTGTTTTTT
TRBV7-3,TRBJ2-5,NA,NA,CADTLRAGNQETQYF,TGTGCCGACACCCTGAGGGCCGGGAACCAAGAGACCCAGTACTTC
TRBV28,TRBJ2-7,NA,TRBD2,CASSHISLSGDSSYEQYF,TGTGCCAGCAGCCATATTAGTTTGAGCGGGGACTCCTCCTACGAGCAGTACTTC
TRBV6-4,TRBJ2-7,few,TRBD1,CASSAGTGGDEQYF,TGTGCCAGCAGTGCCGGGACAGGGGGCGACGAGCAGTACTTC
TRBV9,TRBJ1-2,NA,TRBD1,CASSVPGQGYGYTF,TGTGCCAGCAGCGTACCGGGACAGGGGTATGGCTACACCTTC
TRBV2,TRBJ2-6,few,NA,CATNQGRAAGANVLTF,TGTGCCACCAATCAGGGCAGGGCAGCTGGGGCCAACGTCCTGACTTTC
TRBV11-1,TRBJ1-2,NA,NA,CASSSRGGNGYTF,TGTGCCAGCAGCTCACGCGGGGGAAATGGCTACACCTTC
TRBV2,TRBJ1-6,NA,TRBD1,CASRADRVNSPLHF,TGTGCCAGCAGGGCTGACAGGGTGAATTCACCCCTCCACTTT
TRBV18,TRBJ2-5,NA,TRBD2,CASSGTRETQYF,TGTGCCAGCTCCGGGACTAGAGAGACCCAGTACTTC
TRBV7-2,TRBJ1-1,NA,TRBD1,CASSAAGTGATEAFF,TGTGCCAGCAGCGCGGCCGGGACAGGGGCCACTGAAGCTTTCTTT
TRBV27,TRBJ1-2,NA,TRBD1,CASSPFRTGGGGYTF,TGTGCCAGCAGTCCCTTCCGGACAGGGGGCGGGGGCTACACCTTC
TRBV5-6,TRBJ1-5,NA,TRBD1,CASSFRDSEWNQPQHF,TGTGCCAGCAGCTTCCGGGACAGCGAATGGAATCAGCCCCAGCATTTT
TRBV11-1,TRBJ2-3,NA,TRBD1,CASSWDRGQSDTQYF,TGTGCCAGCAGCTGGGACAGGGGGCAGTCAGATACGCAGTATTTT
TRBV9,TRBJ2-1,NA,NA,CASSPTGGSYNEQFF,TGTGCCAGCAGCCCCACCGGTGGCTCCTACAATGAGCAGTTCTTC
TRBV28,TRBJ2-1,NA,NA,CASRTAGLNEQFF,TGTGCCAGCAGAACGGCAGGGCTCAATGAGCAGTTCTTC
TRBV5-1,TRBJ2-1,NA,NA,CASRRHGLYNEQFF,TGCGCCAGCAGACGACACGGACTATACAATGAGCAGTTCTTC
TRBV4-3,TRBJ2-3,NA,NA,CASSQDNGPTDTQYF,TGCGCCAGCAGCCAAGATAATGGCCCCACAGATACGCAGTATTTT
TRBV6-6,TRBJ1-1,NA,NA,CASRRTPKDTEAFF,TGTGCCAGCAGACGGACACCCAAGGACACTGAAGCTTTCTTT
TRBV4-1,TRBJ1-2,NA,TRBD1,CASSPRGQGIYGYTF,TGCGCCAGCAGCCCTAGAGGACAGGGAATCTATGGCTACACCTTC